A single sample is the source of the 17 T cell receptor beta chains below, sequenced in a study of T cell repertoires in ileal Crohn's disease (dated by TCRdb to between 2018 and 2020). The library was obtained by the immunoSEQ multiplex PCR assay. What TCRdb holds here is the immuneACCESS table cut down to in-frame rearrangements. Part of the clones is not present; checked against another copy, under half of the missing clones reflect an unresolved V gene, and the others are unexplained. For this sample the table gives 5,400 or so clones, of which roughly 87% were detected only once. 20% of the sample lies in the top ten. In light of the paper, this sample's time point label describes: inflamed ileum from the surgical specimen. Material: ileal tissue. Receptors originate from an adult with Crohn's disease.

The chain recombines TRBV6-6 with TRBJ1-1; 8 bases align to TRBD1. J was trimmed by 2 bases and V by 6 bases; bases with no gene match: 8. The CDR3 totals 15 residues. CDR1 is MNHNY, CDR2 SVGAGI, per germline (reference sequence). CDR3 coding DNA: TGTGCCAGCAGCCCCCGGACAGGGTACAACACTGAAGCTTTCTTT. It specifies CASSPRTGYNTEAFF.

This chain connects TRBV13 to TRBJ1-3, with TRBD1 identical over 8 bases. The CDR3 extends over 17 amino acids. The V and J ends lost 5 bases and 3 bases, in that order; junction bases with no gene match: 12. Germline V gene sequence: CDR1 PRHDT, CDR2 FYEKMQ (reference sequence). CDR3 DNA: TGTGCCAGCAGCCCCGGAAGTGAGACAGGGGATGGAAACACCATATATTTT. Translated, it gives CASSPGSETGDGNTIYF.

The chain links TRBV7-2 to TRBJ1-1; D unresolved. Germline values: CDR1 SGHTA, CDR2 FQGNSA. V lost 1 base, J lost 0 bases, and 3 bases lay in between. The CDR3 loop spans 13 amino acids. The CDR3 DNA sequence: TGTGCCAGCAGCTTAGACTTGAACACTGAAGCTTTCTTT. It encodes CASSLDLNTEAFF.

This chain joins TRBV27 and TRBJ1-1; 7 bases align to TRBD1. Trimming took 8 bases from V and 5 from J; bases not matched to a gene: 14. The CDR3 consists of 15 residues. Germline V gene lookup returns CDR1 MNHEY and CDR2 SMNVEV (reference sequence). The CDR3 protein is CASLMGRGRVTEAFF. CDR3 coding DNA: TGTGCCAGCTTAATGGGAAGGGGGCGAGTTACTGAAGCTTTCTTT.

This clone is labeled as large. The chain is built from TRBV6-1 and TRBJ2-3, with TRBD2 matching over 13 bases. Germline V gene lookup returns CDR1 MNHNS and CDR2 SASEGT. The length of the CDR3 is 15 residues. Trimming at V came to 2 bases and at J to 4 bases, leaving 0 bases not matched to a gene. The CDR3 loop is CASSETSGGADTQYF. The CDR3 DNA sequence: TGTGCCAGCAGTGAAACTAGCGGGGGGGCAGATACGCAGTATTTT.

The chain links TRBV7-9 to TRBJ2-7; D is ambiguous. The V and J ends lost 4 bases and 4 bases respectively, with 11 bases between them. Germline CDR1 SEHNR, CDR2 FQNEAQ (reference sequence). The CDR3 spans 13 residues. The CDR3 reads CASSSPRRYEQYF. The CDR3 region has the DNA TGTGCCAGCAGCTCCCCTCGAAGGTACGAGCAGTACTTC.

The chain links TRBV4-1 to TRBJ1-4; TRBD1 might be the D (6 bases). The CDR3 spans 14 residues. Trimming cost V 0 bases and J 14 bases, with 16 bases left between them. CDR1 and CDR2 from the germline V gene are MGHRA and YSYEKL. CDR3 residues: CASSQEARGDRLFF. The CDR3 bases are TGCGCCAGCAGCCAAGAAGCTCGCGGCGACAGGCTGTTTTTT.

This clone was counted a few times. This chain joins TRBV6-6 and TRBJ2-3; 10 nucleotides agree with TRBD1. Trimming removed 2 bases from V and 3 bases from J; junction bases left unmatched: 5. This CDR3 is 16 amino acids long. Germline CDR1 and CDR2: MNHNY and SVGAGI (reference sequence). The DNA of the CDR3 is TGTGCCAGCAGTTACGACAGGGGGCGAGGGACAGATACGCAGTATTTT. Translating gives CASSYDRGRGTDTQYF.

The sample holds one count of this clone. The V gene is TRBV30, the J gene TRBJ1-1; 7 positions agree with TRBD1. The CDR3 totals 14 residues. V gave up 0 bases and J gave up 4 bases; unmatched junction bases: 5. Germline values: CDR1 GTSNPN, CDR2 SVGIG (reference sequence). The CDR3 protein is CAWSVSGGSTEAFF. For the CDR3, the DNA is TGTGCCTGGAGTGTATCAGGGGGTAGCACTGAAGCTTTCTTT.

The chain employs TRBV28 and TRBJ1-1, with 7 bases fitting TRBD1. The CDR3 is made up of 14 amino acids. The V segment lost 5 bases and the J segment 6 bases; nucleotides outside the gene matches: 9. Germline V gene lookup returns CDR1 MDHEN and CDR2 SYDVKM. The CDR3 loop is CASSPLTGRAEAFF. In nucleotides, the CDR3 is TGTGCCAGCAGTCCCCTGACAGGGAGGGCTGAAGCTTTCTTT.

V gene TRBV6-5 combines with J gene TRBJ2-7; 10 bases fit TRBD1. Germline V gene sequence: CDR1 MNHEY, CDR2 SVGAGI. There are 15 residues in the CDR3. The ends lost 6 bases at V and 3 bases at J; junction bases unmatched: 8. CDR3 protein: CASSPPRDRGYEQYF. In DNA, the CDR3 is TGTGCCAGCAGCCCCCCCCGGGACAGGGGCTACGAGCAGTACTTC.

This chain links TRBV19 with TRBJ2-1; 9 nucleotides agree with TRBD1. This CDR3 is built from 16 residues. The trim removed 5 bases at V and 1 base at J, leaving 6 bases unmatched. Germline CDR1 reads LNHDA; CDR2 reads SQIVND (reference sequence). CDR3 DNA: TGTGCCAGTAGTGGTTGGGGACAGGGATCCTACAATGAGCAGTTCTTC. This sequence encodes CASSGWGQGSYNEQFF.

The genes are TRBV27 and TRBJ2-5, with D perhaps given as TRBD1 or TRBD2 (6 bases each). Trimming shortened V by 2 bases and J by 2 bases, and 15 bases separated the two germline ends. This CDR3 is 16 amino acids long. The germline V gene encodes CDR1 MNHEY and CDR2 SMNVEV (reference sequence). The CDR3: CASSLLGGPYQETQYF. CDR3 nucleotides: TGTGCCAGCAGTTTACTGGGGGGCCCCTATCAAGAGACCCAGTACTTC.

This chain joins TRBV6-1 and TRBJ2-7; possibly TRBD1 for D (6 bases). The CDR3 loop spans 14 amino acids. Trimming cost V 0 bases and J 0 bases, with 6 bases left between them. CDR1 is MNHNS and CDR2 is SASEGT in the germline V gene. In DNA form, the CDR3 reads TGTGCCAGCAGTGAAGCGGACAGCTCCTACGAGCAGTACTTC. This gives the protein CASSEADSSYEQYF.

V is TRBV7-8 and J is TRBJ2-2; the match to TRBD2 covers 7 bases. The length of the CDR3 is 14 residues. Germline CDR1 and CDR2: SGHVS and FQNEAQ. The J segment lost 4 bases and the V segment lost 1 base, leaving 0 bases of the junction unmatched. DNA of the CDR3: TGTGCCAGCAGCTTAGGGACTAGCACCGGGGAGCTGTTTTTT. It is translated as CASSLGTSTGELFF. The whole variable domain, filled in from reference TRBV7-8 and TRBJ2-2, reads GAGVSQSPRYKVAKRGQDVALRCDPISGHVSLFWYQQALGQGPEFLTYFQNEAQLDKSGLPSDRFFAERPEGSVSTLKIQRTQQEDSAVYLCASSLGTSTGELFFGEGSRLTVL.

The chain employs TRBV18 and TRBJ1-5; 8 bases are a match to TRBD1. Germline loops: CDR1 KGHSH, CDR2 LQKENI. V lost 3 bases and J lost 5; bases outside the gene matches: 3. The CDR3 sequence is 14 residues long. CDR3 nucleotides: TGTGCCAGCTCACCTGGACAGGGTTATCAGCCCCAGCATTTT. Protein: CASSPGQGYQPQHF.

The chain links TRBV9 to TRBJ1-1; 9 nucleotides line up with TRBD1. CDR1 and CDR2 from the germline V gene are SGDLS and YYNGEE. The ends lost 5 bases at V and 5 bases at J; junction bases unmatched: 7. This CDR3 has 14 amino acids. CDR3 DNA sequence: TGTGCCAGCAGATCGGACAGGGGTGAAACTGAAGCTTTCTTT. This encodes CASRSDRGETEAFF.